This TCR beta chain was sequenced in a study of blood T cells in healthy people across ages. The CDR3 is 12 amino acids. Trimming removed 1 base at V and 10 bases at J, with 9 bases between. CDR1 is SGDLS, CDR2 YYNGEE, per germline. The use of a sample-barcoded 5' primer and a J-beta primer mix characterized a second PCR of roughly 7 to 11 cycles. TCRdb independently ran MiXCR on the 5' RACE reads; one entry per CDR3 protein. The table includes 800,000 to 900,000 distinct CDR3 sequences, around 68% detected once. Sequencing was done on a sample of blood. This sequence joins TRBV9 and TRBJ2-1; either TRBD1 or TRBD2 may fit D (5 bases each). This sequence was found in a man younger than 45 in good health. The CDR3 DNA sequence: TGTGCCAGCAGCGTATGGGACGGGGAGCAGTTCTTC. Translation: CASSVWDGEQFF. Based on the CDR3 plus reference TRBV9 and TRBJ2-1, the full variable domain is DSGVTQTPKHLITATGQRVTLRCSPRSGDLSVYWYQQSLDQGLQFLIQYYNGEERAKGNILERFSAQQFPDLHSELNLSSLELGDSALYFCASSVWDGEQFFGPGTRLTVL.